This T cell receptor beta chain was sequenced in a study of blood T cell repertoires in COVID-19. CDR3 length: 17 residues. Germline values: CDR1 MGHRA, CDR2 YSYEKL. With V trimmed by 2 bases and J by 8 bases, 6 bases remained unmatched. Method: immunoSEQ multiplex PCR; TCRdb's copy keeps in-frame clones and lacks some. Here the sample spans about 140,000 clones, around 87% being singletons. The sequenced sample was PBMCs or T cells enriched from blood (not recorded which). The rearrangement links TRBV4-1 to TRBJ2-2; 15 nucleotides align to TRBD2. The receptor comes from a man in his sixties who had recovered from COVID-19. The CDR3 loop is CASSQSPGLAGGGELFF. The DNA for the CDR3 is TGCGCCAGCAGCCAATCACCGGGACTAGCGGGAGGTGGGGAGCTGTTTTTT.